This TCR beta chain was found in a study of cytomegalovirus exposure and HLA in healthy donors. Study in general: Of 300 to 450 genotyped donors, more than 70% clustered with self-reported Caucasian donors. Study-wide points: Sequence variants that were highly shared formed a cluster that was likely a sequencing artifact.

Per the germline V gene, CDR1 is GTSNPN and CDR2 is SVGIG (reference sequence). The J segment lost 0 bases and the V segment lost 1 base, leaving 15 bases of the junction unmatched. The CDR3 has 19 residues. Primers included in the PCR were 60 Vbeta and 13 Jbeta primers. Produced via immunoSEQ multiplex PCR; TCRdb's table is partial and in-frame only. The table shows over 150,000 clones, with 70% to 80% occurring only once. Turning to this clone: Its specificity is not known.

This sequence was found in a woman aged 30 to 39 in good health and CMV-seronegative. The V gene is TRBV30, the J gene TRBJ1-5; 7 positions agree with TRBD1. Specimen: PBMCs. DNA of the CDR3: TGTGCCTGGAGTGGCTCGTATGGGACAGTAGATTATAGCAATCAGCCCCAGCATTTT. As protein: CAWSGSYGTVDYSNQPQHF.